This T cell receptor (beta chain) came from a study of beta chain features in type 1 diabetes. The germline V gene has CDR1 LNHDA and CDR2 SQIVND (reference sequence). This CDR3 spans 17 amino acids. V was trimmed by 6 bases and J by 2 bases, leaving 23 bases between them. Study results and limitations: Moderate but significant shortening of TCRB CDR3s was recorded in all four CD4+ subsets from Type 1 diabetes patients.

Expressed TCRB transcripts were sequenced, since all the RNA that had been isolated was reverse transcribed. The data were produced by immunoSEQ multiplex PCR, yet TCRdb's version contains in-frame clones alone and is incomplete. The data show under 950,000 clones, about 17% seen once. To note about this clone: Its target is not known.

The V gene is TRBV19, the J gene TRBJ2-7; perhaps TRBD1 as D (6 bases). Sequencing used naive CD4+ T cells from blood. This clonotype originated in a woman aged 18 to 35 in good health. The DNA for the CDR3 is TGTGCCAGTAGGCTGAAGGACAGTTCCTCTACTCCCTACGAGCAGTACTTC. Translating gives CASRLKDSSSTPYEQYF.